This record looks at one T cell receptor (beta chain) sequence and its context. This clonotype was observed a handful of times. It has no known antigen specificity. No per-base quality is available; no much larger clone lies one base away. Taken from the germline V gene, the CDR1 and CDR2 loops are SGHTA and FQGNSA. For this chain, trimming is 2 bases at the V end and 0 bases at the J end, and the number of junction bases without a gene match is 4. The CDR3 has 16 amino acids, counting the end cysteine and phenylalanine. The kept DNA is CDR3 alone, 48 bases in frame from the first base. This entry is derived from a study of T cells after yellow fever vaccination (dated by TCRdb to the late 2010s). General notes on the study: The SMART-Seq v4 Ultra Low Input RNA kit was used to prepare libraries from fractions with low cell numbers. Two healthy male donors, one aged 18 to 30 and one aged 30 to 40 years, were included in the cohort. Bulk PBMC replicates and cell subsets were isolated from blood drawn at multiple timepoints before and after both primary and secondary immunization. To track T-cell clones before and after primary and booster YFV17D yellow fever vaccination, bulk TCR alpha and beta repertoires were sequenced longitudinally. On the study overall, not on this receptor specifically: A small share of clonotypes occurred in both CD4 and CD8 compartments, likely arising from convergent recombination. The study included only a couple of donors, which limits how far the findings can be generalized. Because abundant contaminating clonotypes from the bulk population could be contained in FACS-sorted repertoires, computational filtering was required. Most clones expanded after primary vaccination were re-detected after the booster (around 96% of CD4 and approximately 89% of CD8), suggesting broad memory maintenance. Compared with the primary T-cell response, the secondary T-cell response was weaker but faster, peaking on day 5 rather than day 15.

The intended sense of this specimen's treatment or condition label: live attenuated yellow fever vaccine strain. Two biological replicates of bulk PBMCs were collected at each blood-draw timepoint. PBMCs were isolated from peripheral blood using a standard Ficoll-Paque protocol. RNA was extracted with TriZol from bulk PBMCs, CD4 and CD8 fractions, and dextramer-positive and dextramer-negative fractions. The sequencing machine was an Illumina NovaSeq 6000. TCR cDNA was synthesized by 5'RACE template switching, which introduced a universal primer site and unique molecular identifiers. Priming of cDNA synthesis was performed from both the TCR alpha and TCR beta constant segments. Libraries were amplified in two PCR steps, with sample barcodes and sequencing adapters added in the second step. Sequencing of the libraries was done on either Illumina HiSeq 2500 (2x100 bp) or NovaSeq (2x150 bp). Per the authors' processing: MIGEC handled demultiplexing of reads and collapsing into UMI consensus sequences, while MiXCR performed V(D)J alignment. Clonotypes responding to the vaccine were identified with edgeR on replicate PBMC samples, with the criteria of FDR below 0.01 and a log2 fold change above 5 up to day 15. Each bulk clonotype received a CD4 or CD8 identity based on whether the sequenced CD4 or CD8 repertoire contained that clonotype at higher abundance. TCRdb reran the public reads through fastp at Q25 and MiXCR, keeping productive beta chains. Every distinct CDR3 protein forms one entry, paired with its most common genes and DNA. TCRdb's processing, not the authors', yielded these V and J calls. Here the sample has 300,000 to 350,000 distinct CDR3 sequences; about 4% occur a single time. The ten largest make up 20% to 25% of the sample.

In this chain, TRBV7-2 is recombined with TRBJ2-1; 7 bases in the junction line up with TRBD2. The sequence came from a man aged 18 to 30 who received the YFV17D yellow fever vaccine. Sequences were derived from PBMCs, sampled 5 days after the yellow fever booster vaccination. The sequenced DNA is TGTGCCAGCAGCTTATGGGGGGGGACCTCCTACAATGAGCAGTTCTTC. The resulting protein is CASSLWGGTSYNEQFF.